A selection of T cell receptor beta chains follows, all from one sample in a study of T cell responses to AZD1222 COVID-19 vaccine. Generated by immunoSEQ multiplex PCR, the TCRdb table keeps only in-frame clones and is missing some. The sample has about 160,000 clones, 85% to 90% seen once. Source: peripheral blood, taken on day 0 of AZD1222 vaccination. The receptors stem from an adult in good health. CDR3s include the opening cysteine and the closing phenylalanine or tryptophan. Each record gives: clone size, J gene, V gene, D gene, CDR3 DNA, CDR3 protein. A D gene is named only where the DNA matches it firmly. Size is omitted from some rows. Given values are once, few, many or a class for expanded clones.

size: once; J: TRBJ2-3; V: TRBV2; D: TRBD2; DNA: TGTGCCAGCAGTACCTCCGGGACTAGCGGGGGGCCTTTCACAGATACGCAGTATTTT; CDR3: CASSTSGTSGGPFTDTQYF
size: -; J: TRBJ1-6; V: TRBV27; D: -; DNA: TGTGCCAGCAGCCAGACAAGTTATAATTCACCCCTCCACTTT; CDR3: CASSQTSYNSPLHF
size: few; J: TRBJ2-7; V: TRBV5-4; D: -; DNA: TGTGCCAGCAGCTGGGACCTCTCCCAATACGAGCAGTACTTC; CDR3: CASSWDLSQYEQYF
size: -; J: TRBJ1-1; V: TRBV9; D: TRBD1; DNA: TGTGCCAGCAGCGGAAGGACAGGACAAGCTTTCTTT; CDR3: CASSGRTGQAFF
size: -; J: TRBJ2-2; V: TRBV28; D: -; DNA: TGTGCCAGCAGTTTAGGGTGGAAAGAGTTGGCGAACACCGGGGAGCTGTTTTTT; CDR3: CASSLGWKELANTGELFF
size: -; J: TRBJ1-5; V: TRBV4-3; D: TRBD1; DNA: TGCGCCAGCAGCCAAACCCGGGACAGGGGCCATTATAGCAATCAGCCCCAGCATTTT; CDR3: CASSQTRDRGHYSNQPQHF
size: -; J: TRBJ2-3; V: TRBV28; D: -; DNA: TGTGCCAGCAGTTTCAAGGTTACTGATACGCAGTATTTT; CDR3: CASSFKVTDTQYF
size: -; J: TRBJ1-5; V: TRBV6-5; D: -; DNA: TGTGCCAGCAGTCCGACAGCGACGACAAATCAGCCCCAGCATTTT; CDR3: CASSPTATTNQPQHF
size: -; J: TRBJ1-5; V: TRBV6-5; D: -; DNA: TGTGCCAGCAGAAAGGACCAGGTGAATCAGCCCCAGCATTTT; CDR3: CASRKDQVNQPQHF
size: once; J: TRBJ1-5; V: TRBV9; D: -; DNA: TGTGCCAGCAGCCCAGGGGTGGGGGGTAATCAGCCCCAGCATTTT; CDR3: CASSPGVGGNQPQHF
size: -; J: TRBJ2-1; V: TRBV9; D: TRBD2; DNA: TGTGCCAGCAGCGTAGTCGGGGGGGATTACAATGAGCAGTTCTTC; CDR3: CASSVVGGDYNEQFF
size: once; J: TRBJ2-5; V: TRBV10-3; D: -; DNA: TGTGCCATCAGTGAGGGCGGAAAGAGGAAAGAGACCCAGTACTTC; CDR3: CAISEGGKRKETQYF
size: -; J: TRBJ1-2; V: TRBV6-2/TRBV6-3; D: -; DNA: TGTGCCAGCAGCTATCCCCAGGAAGGGACGAATGGCTACACCTTC; CDR3: CASSYPQEGTNGYTF
size: -; J: TRBJ2-7; V: TRBV18; D: -; DNA: TGTGCCAGCTCACCTCAGGGAGGTACGGAGCAGTACTTC; CDR3: CASSPQGGTEQYF
size: once; J: TRBJ2-2; V: TRBV13; D: -; DNA: TGTGCCAGCAGCTTAGAGAACACCGGGGAGCTGTTTTTT; CDR3: CASSLENTGELFF
size: -; J: TRBJ1-5; V: TRBV5-5; D: -; DNA: TGTGCCAGCAGCCCCCTTCAAAGCAATCAGCCCCAGCATTTT; CDR3: CASSPLQSNQPQHF
size: -; J: TRBJ1-6; V: TRBV10-3; D: -; DNA: TGTGCCATCAGCGCCTTAGGGGCTAGTTCACCCCTCCACTTT; CDR3: CAISALGASSPLHF
size: few; J: TRBJ1-6; V: TRBV27; D: -; DNA: TGTGCCAGCAGGGATCGCGGGGGGTTGGGGGGATCACCCCTCCACTTT; CDR3: CASRDRGGLGGSPLHF
size: -; J: TRBJ2-7; V: TRBV27; D: -; DNA: TGTGCCAGCAGTTTATCGGACACCTACGAGCAGTACTTC; CDR3: CASSLSDTYEQYF
size: -; J: TRBJ1-4; V: TRBV18; D: -; DNA: TGTGCCAGCCGGCGATCAGAAGAAAAACTGTTTTTT; CDR3: CASRRSEEKLFF
size: -; J: TRBJ2-2; V: TRBV11-3; D: -; DNA: TGTGCCAGCAGCTTAGGACCCTCTTCAAGGCTGTTTTTT; CDR3: CASSLGPSSRLFF
size: -; J: TRBJ1-1; V: TRBV30; D: -; DNA: TGTGCCTGGAGTCTCTCCGCGTCTGAAGCTTTCTTT; CDR3: CAWSLSASEAFF
size: -; J: TRBJ1-2; V: TRBV5-4; D: TRBD1; DNA: TGTGCCAGCAGCTTGCCTTTCACGGACAGGGATTATGGCTACACCTTC; CDR3: CASSLPFTDRDYGYTF
size: -; J: TRBJ2-1; V: TRBV9; D: -; DNA: TGTGCCAGCAGCGTAGCTCCTTCCCGTGAGCAGTTCTTC; CDR3: CASSVAPSREQFF
size: -; J: TRBJ2-3; V: TRBV14; D: -; DNA: TGTGCCAGCAGGCAGAAAGTAAACACAGATACGCAGTATTTT; CDR3: CASRQKVNTDTQYF
size: -; J: TRBJ2-5; V: TRBV6-5; D: -; DNA: TGTGCCAGCAGATACCAAGAGACCCAGTACTTC; CDR3: CASRYQETQYF
size: -; J: TRBJ2-3; V: TRBV2; D: TRBD2; DNA: TGTGCCAGCGGACTAGCGGGGGGAGGCACAGATACGCAGTATTTT; CDR3: CASGLAGGGTDTQYF
size: -; J: TRBJ1-2; V: TRBV5-5; D: -; DNA: TGTGCCAGCAGCCCAGCCTTGACAGAACGATATGGCTACACCTTC; CDR3: CASSPALTERYGYTF
size: -; J: TRBJ2-1; V: TRBV3-1/TRBV3-2; D: -; DNA: TGTGCCAGCAGCCAAGGTAGACTAGTTTCCTACAATGAGCAGTTCTTC; CDR3: CASSQGRLVSYNEQFF
size: -; J: TRBJ2-7; V: TRBV6-5; D: TRBD2; DNA: TGTGCCAGCGGGAGACTAGCGGGGAATAGGCACGAGCAGTACTTC; CDR3: CASGRLAGNRHEQYF
size: -; J: TRBJ1-2; V: TRBV6-6; D: -; DNA: TGTGCCAGCAGTTACTGGGGGGGCGCTGAGTATGGCTACACCTTC; CDR3: CASSYWGGAEYGYTF
size: -; J: TRBJ1-1; V: TRBV20-1; D: -; DNA: TGCAGTGCTACTCCCGAGAGGAAGGTTTTCTTT; CDR3: CSATPERKVFF
size: -; J: TRBJ1-5; V: TRBV11-2; D: -; DNA: TGTGCCAGCAGCTTAACCGGGGTCGGGCAGCCCCAGCATTTT; CDR3: CASSLTGVGQPQHF
size: -; J: TRBJ2-3; V: TRBV5-4; D: TRBD2; DNA: TGTGCCAGCAGCTTGCCAGGACTAGCCGCAGATACGCAGTATTTT; CDR3: CASSLPGLAADTQYF
size: -; J: TRBJ1-5; V: TRBV6-6; D: TRBD1; DNA: TGTGCCAGCAGAGACAGGGGCAGCAATCAGCCCCAGCATTTT; CDR3: CASRDRGSNQPQHF
size: few; J: TRBJ1-6; V: TRBV6-5; D: -; DNA: TGTGCCAGCAGTTACTCGACGGGGGGGTATAATTCACCCCTCCACTTT; CDR3: CASSYSTGGYNSPLHF
size: -; J: TRBJ2-2; V: TRBV2; D: -; DNA: TGTGCCAGCAGTGAAGCGGGGCCGAACACCGGGGAGCTGTTTTTT; CDR3: CASSEAGPNTGELFF
size: -; J: TRBJ2-3; V: TRBV15; D: -; DNA: TGTGCCACCAGCCTACGGGAGCATACGCAGTATTTT; CDR3: CATSLREHTQYF
size: -; J: TRBJ1-2; V: TRBV19; D: -; DNA: TGTGCCAGTAGTGGGACGGTTAACTATGGCTACACCTTC; CDR3: CASSGTVNYGYTF
size: -; J: TRBJ1-2; V: TRBV27; D: -; DNA: TGTGCCAGCAGGTCTGCAGGGTATGGCTACACCTTC; CDR3: CASRSAGYGYTF
size: -; J: TRBJ2-5; V: TRBV7-9; D: -; DNA: TGTGCCAGCAGCTTAGTTCCCGGATTCCAAGAGACCCAGTACTTC; CDR3: CASSLVPGFQETQYF
size: -; J: TRBJ1-3; V: TRBV19; D: -; DNA: TGTGCCAGTAGACGGGGGGCTGGAAACACCATATATTTT; CDR3: CASRRGAGNTIYF
size: -; J: TRBJ1-6; V: TRBV7-8; D: -; DNA: TGTGCCAGCAGCCCAGTAAGCTCCTATAATTCACCCCTCCACTTT; CDR3: CASSPVSSYNSPLHF
size: -; J: TRBJ1-1; V: TRBV9; D: -; DNA: TGTGCCAGCAGCCCCGGGACCTTTACGGGCTACACTGAAGCTTTCTTT; CDR3: CASSPGTFTGYTEAFF
size: -; J: TRBJ1-2; V: TRBV6-2/TRBV6-3; D: TRBD1; DNA: TGTGCCAGCAGTTACTCCGACAGGGTCAATGGCTACACCTTC; CDR3: CASSYSDRVNGYTF
size: -; J: TRBJ2-7; V: TRBV28; D: TRBD2; DNA: TGTGCCAGCAGGAGACCCGGGGGACTACCCTACGAGCAGTACTTC; CDR3: CASRRPGGLPYEQYF
size: -; J: TRBJ1-1; V: TRBV3-1/TRBV3-2; D: -; DNA: TGTGCCAGCAGCCCAATGACAGGGAACACTGAAGCTTTCTTT; CDR3: CASSPMTGNTEAFF
size: -; J: TRBJ1-5; V: TRBV30; D: TRBD1; DNA: TGTGCCTGGAGCATGGGACAGCCACCTCAGCCCCAGCATTTT; CDR3: CAWSMGQPPQPQHF